Each of the 17 T cell receptor beta chains below was sequenced from the same sample in a study of shared clonotypes between healthy human individuals. The data were produced by immunoSEQ multiplex PCR, yet TCRdb's version contains in-frame clones alone and is incomplete. The repertoire holds approximately 500,000 clones, with roughly 80% as singletons. Sequenced input: PBMCs. The receptors originated from a woman aged 40 to 50 in good health. Some clones in this sample may be carry-over from other donors' samples.

This sequence joins TRBV19 and TRBJ2-1; no definite D call. The CDR3 consists of 15 residues. V was trimmed by 6 bases and J by 4 bases, leaving 16 bases between them. Germline-derived CDR1 and CDR2 are LNHDA and SQIVND (reference sequence). In DNA form, the CDR3 reads TGTGCCAGTAGAGAAGTAGCAGGAGAATACAATGAGCAGTTCTTC. Its protein is CASREVAGEYNEQFF.

This chain connects TRBV11-2 to TRBJ2-4, with a tentative D call TRBD1 (5 bases). Trimming removed 5 bases at V and 7 bases at J, with 15 bases between. The CDR3 covers 14 residues. Looked up from germline, CDR1 is SGHAT and CDR2 is FQNNGV. The CDR3 sequence: CASSNRARANIQYF. The CDR3 DNA follows: TGTGCCAGCAGCAACCGGGCCAGGGCGAACATTCAGTACTTC.

In this sample, this clone turned up a few times. The J gene is TRBJ2-3, the V gene TRBV7-9; TRBD1 aligns across 7 bases. This CDR3 has 18 amino acids. The V gene end was trimmed by 2 bases and the J gene end by 0 bases; junction bases not matched to a gene: 11. Germline assignment: CDR1 SEHNR and CDR2 FQNEAQ (reference sequence). The CDR3 reads CASSLRDSQRPSTDTQYF. CDR3 coding DNA: TGTGCCAGCAGCTTAAGGGACAGTCAGAGACCTAGCACAGATACGCAGTATTTT.

V gene TRBV28 combines with J gene TRBJ1-2; D is unresolved. V was cut by 3 bases and J by 5 bases, with 7 bases left in between. Germline values: CDR1 MDHEN, CDR2 SYDVKM. The CDR3 totals 12 residues. The CDR3 DNA follows: TGTGCCAGCAGTTTCGAGACATATGGCTACACCTTC. It encodes CASSFETYGYTF.

This clone appeared many times. The gene calls are TRBV4-2 and TRBJ2-1, with TRBD2 as a possible D gene (7 bases). Germline loops: CDR1 LGHNA, CDR2 YNFKEQ. V was trimmed by 4 bases and J by 13 bases, leaving 17 bases between them. The CDR3 consists of 13 residues. The CDR3 DNA follows: TGTGCCAGCAGCCCCCAAGGGCGGGGGCATCAGTTCTTC. It is translated as CASSPQGRGHQFF.

This chain uses TRBV18 with TRBJ2-1; 12 positions agree with TRBD2. There are 17 residues in the CDR3. Germline trimming cut 3 bases from V and 8 bases from J; bases unmatched to any gene: 11. Germline-derived CDR1 and CDR2 are KGHSH and LQKENI. CDR3 coding DNA: TGTGCCAGCTCACCCTATTCGACTAGCGGGAGAGGGGATGAGCAGTTCTTC. Its protein product is CASSPYSTSGRGDEQFF.

V is TRBV11-2 and J is TRBJ1-2, with 7 positions matching TRBD1. The germline V gene encodes CDR1 SGHAT and CDR2 FQNNGV. The CDR3 totals 17 residues. Unmatched junction bases numbered 13, after V lost 2 bases and J lost 4 bases. This CDR3 is CASSLRPSTAGGYGYTF. The CDR3, as DNA: TGTGCCAGCAGCTTACGTCCTAGTACGGCAGGGGGCTATGGCTACACCTTC.

The CDR3 region has the DNA TGTGCCAGCAGTGAAACCTCGGGAGTCACTTACGAGCAGTACTTC. Translated: CASSETSGVTYEQYF. The rearrangement joins TRBV6-1 to TRBJ2-7, with D perhaps TRBD2 (6 bases). In germline, CDR1 is MNHNS, CDR2 SASEGT. This CDR3 is 15 amino acids long. V lost 2 bases, J lost 4 bases, and 15 bases lay in between.

The rearrangement joins TRBV10-3 to TRBJ2-2, with TRBD1 matching over 8 bases. CDR3 length: 15 amino acids. The V gene end was trimmed by 7 bases and the J gene end by 8 bases; junction bases not matched to a gene: 12. Per germline, CDR1 ENHRY and CDR2 SYGVKD. The CDR3 here is CAITDQTGGSGELFF. The CDR3 region has the DNA TGTGCCATCACTGACCAAACAGGGGGTTCGGGGGAGCTGTTTTTT.

The rearrangement uses TRBV19 and TRBJ2-1; 8 bases align to TRBD2. Germline lookup yields CDR1 LNHDA and CDR2 SQIVND (reference sequence). J lost 9 bases, V lost 3 bases, and 10 bases had no gene match. The CDR3 consists of 15 residues. As DNA, the CDR3 is TGTGCCAGTAGTATTAGCAGCGGGAGTCTCGGTGAGCAGTTCTTC. Its protein is CASSISSGSLGEQFF.

The gene calls are TRBV6-6 and TRBJ1-1; 9 bases map to TRBD1. V lost 5 bases and J lost 4; bases outside the gene matches: 8. The CDR3 runs 15 residues. From germline, CDR1 is MNHNY and CDR2 SVGAGI (reference sequence). CDR3 nucleotides: TGTGCCAGCAGTGTCCCGGGACAGGGCTCCACTGAAGCTTTCTTT. Translated: CASSVPGQGSTEAFF.

In this sample, this clone turned up a few times. The CDR3 nucleotides are TGCAGCGTTGTGGCAGGAACTAACTATGGCTACACCTTC. Translation gives CSVVAGTNYGYTF. The chain is built from TRBV29-1 and TRBJ1-2; no firm D call. Germline V CDR1 and CDR2: SQVTM, ANQGSEA. This CDR3 has 13 amino acids. V lost 4 bases and J lost 0, with 9 bases in between.

V usage is TRBV14 and J usage is TRBJ1-2; D is undetermined. Germline V lookup: CDR1 SGHDN, CDR2 FVKESK. The V and J ends lost 0 bases and 2 bases respectively, with 13 bases between them. The CDR3 loop spans 16 amino acids. The CDR3 bases are TGTGCCAGCAGCCAAGAAAGGTATGGAGGAAACTATGGCTACACCTTC. It yields the protein CASSQERYGGNYGYTF. Looking up the rest from reference TRBV14 and TRBJ1-2 gives the full variable domain: EAGVTQFPSHSVIEKGQTVTLRCDPISGHDNLYWYRRVMGKEIKFLLHFVKESKQDESGMPNNRFLAERTGGTYSTLKVQPAELEDSGVYFCASSQERYGGNYGYTFGSGTRLTVV.

The CDR3 DNA reads as TGTGCCAGTAGTATTAGGGAGGGCTACGAGCAGTACTTC. It is translated as CASSIREGYEQYF. The chain uses TRBV19 and TRBJ2-7; 7 bases align to TRBD2. CDR1 is LNHDA, CDR2 SQIVND, per germline (reference sequence). The junction had 2 bases not matched to a gene; V was cut back by 3 bases and J by 3 bases. The CDR3 is 13 residues long. The full variable domain, with the rest looked up from reference TRBV19 and TRBJ2-7, is DGGITQSPKYLFRKEGQNVTLSCEQNLNHDAMYWYRQDPGQGLRLIYYSQIVNDFQKGDIAEGYSVSREKKESFPLTVTSAQKNPTAFYLCASSIREGYEQYFGPGTRLTVT.

This clone was detected a few times. This chain links TRBV28 with TRBJ2-1; a weak D match, TRBD1 (5 bases). Trimming left V 4 bases short and J 6 bases short, with 19 bases between. Germline V gene lookup returns CDR1 MDHEN and CDR2 SYDVKM. This CDR3 comprises 16 residues. This CDR3 is CASSSFGAAVGNEQFF. The CDR3 DNA sequence: TGTGCCAGCAGTTCCTTTGGGGCGGCCGTGGGCAATGAGCAGTTCTTC.

Concerning this clone: With only one base between it and a far larger clone, this is likely a read error. The same CDR3 is also encoded by other DNA sequences in this sample. The chain has TRBV27 and TRBJ2-2; D ambiguous. This CDR3 spans 13 amino acids. V dropped 3 bases and J dropped 1 base, with 3 bases sitting between them. CDR1 MNHEY and CDR2 SMNVEV come from the germline V gene (reference sequence). The CDR3, as DNA: TGTGCCAGCAGTTTGCTGAACACCGGGGAGCTGTTTTTT. This codes for CASSLLNTGELFF.

The genes are TRBV11-3 and TRBJ2-5, with a tentative D call TRBD2 (7 bases). The CDR3 contains 15 residues. With 1 base removed from V and 5 bases from J, the gap between germline ends came to 14 bases. Germline lookup yields CDR1 SGHNT and CDR2 YENEEA. The CDR3 nucleotides read TGTGCCAGCAGCTTAGGTTGGGGAGGGGGGGAGACCCAGTACTTC. As protein: CASSLGWGGGETQYF.